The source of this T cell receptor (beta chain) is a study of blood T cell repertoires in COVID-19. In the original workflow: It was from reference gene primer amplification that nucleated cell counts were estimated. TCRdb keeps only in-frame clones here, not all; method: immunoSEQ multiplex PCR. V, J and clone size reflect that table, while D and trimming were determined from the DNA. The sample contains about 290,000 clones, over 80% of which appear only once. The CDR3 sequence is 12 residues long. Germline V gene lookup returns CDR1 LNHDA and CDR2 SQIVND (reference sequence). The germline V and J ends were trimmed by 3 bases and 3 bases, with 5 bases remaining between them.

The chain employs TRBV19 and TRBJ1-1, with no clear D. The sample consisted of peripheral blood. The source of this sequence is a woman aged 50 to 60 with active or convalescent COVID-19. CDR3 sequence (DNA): TGTGCCAGTAGTATCAGCGACACTGAAGCTTTCTTT. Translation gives CASSISDTEAFF.